There are many counts of the clone carrying this T cell receptor beta chain. Its antigen is unknown. The read falls 3 residues short of the CDR3 end, and the missing part is taken from the germline J gene. The sample originates from a study of T cell clonality in common variable immunodeficiency. Overall study results and limits: Links between repertoire features and CVID complications were heterogeneity-limited. Shared TCRbeta clones were fewer between CVID subjects than controls. Reportedly, TCR beta sequences from common variable immunodeficiency showed fewer deletions and N-nucleotide insertions.

Equal genomic DNA amounts from CVID and control samples were sequenced. Libraries were prepared by immunoSEQ multiplex PCR; TCRdb keeps only in-frame clonotypes and omits some of them. This sample comprises 30,000 to 40,000 clones, none seen once only. Blood samples were heparinized, roughly 4.5 to 8.5 ml per donor. The CDR3 is 14 residues long. J lost 4 bases, V lost 5 bases, and 5 bases had no gene match. The germline V gene has CDR1 SGHTA and CDR2 FQGTGA. Material: peripheral blood mononuclear cells. The chain combines TRBV7-3 with TRBJ2-5; 9 bases align to TRBD2. This TCR came from a human donor with common variable immunodeficiency. Partial CDR3 DNA: TGTGCCAGCAGCCTTAGCGGGAGTGGAGAGACC. Amino acid sequence: CASSLSGSGET. The entire CDR3 reads CASSLSGSGETQYF.